These T cell receptor beta chains were read from a single sample in a study of T cells in Graves' hyperthyroidism and ophthalmopathy. TCRdb recomputed calls from the multiplex PCR reads with MiXCR, one row per CDR3 protein. This sample has 480,000 or so distinct CDR3 sequences; roughly an eighth occur once, and the top ten carry 15% to 20%. Sequencing was done on a sample of blood. The receptors here all came from a woman under 30 with Graves' hyperthyroidism. CDR3s include the opening cysteine and the closing phenylalanine or tryptophan. The order of the fields is D gene, clone size, J gene, V gene, CDR3 DNA, CDR3 protein. D genes are given only for firm matches. Part of the rows lack a size; the others show once, few, many or a class for expanded clones.

D: -; size: many; J: TRBJ1-1; V: TRBV7-3; DNA: TGTGCCAGCGGGGACTTGCGAAACACTGAAGCTTTCTTT; CDR3: CASGDLRNTEAFF
D: TRBD1; size: few; J: TRBJ1-3; V: TRBV19; DNA: TGTGCCAGTAGTCCTGGACAGGCCTCTGGAAACACCATATATTTT; CDR3: CASSPGQASGNTIYF
D: -; size: -; J: TRBJ1-3; V: TRBV12-3/TRBV12-4; DNA: TGTGCCAGCAGTTTATTGGGCAGGGCGACCGGAAACACCATATATTTT; CDR3: CASSLLGRATGNTIYF
D: -; size: -; J: TRBJ2-1; V: TRBV6-2/TRBV6-3; DNA: TGTGCCAGCAGTTACTCGACGGGGGGCGGTGGCTACAATGAGCAGTTCTTC; CDR3: CASSYSTGGGGYNEQFF
D: TRBD1; size: many; J: TRBJ1-2; V: TRBV12-3/TRBV12-4; DNA: TGTGCCAGCAGCTTAGATCCGACAGGGGGAGATGGCTACACCTTC; CDR3: CASSLDPTGGDGYTF
D: TRBD2; size: many; J: TRBJ2-5; V: TRBV7-3; DNA: TGTGCCAGCAGCCTAGGGACTAGCGGGAGAACTCATGAGACCCAGTACTTC; CDR3: CASSLGTSGRTHETQYF
D: TRBD1; size: many; J: TRBJ2-2; V: TRBV10-3; DNA: TGTGCCATCAGTGAGCGGCCGGGACAGGGAAGAAGCACCGGGGAGCTGTTTTTT; CDR3: CAISERPGQGRSTGELFF
D: -; size: many; J: TRBJ1-4; V: TRBV6-1; DNA: TGTGCCATCAAACCCGCCCCGATTAGACGGGACACAGAAAAACTGTTTTTT; CDR3: CAIKPAPIRRDTEKLFF
D: TRBD2; size: few; J: TRBJ2-1; V: TRBV7-9; DNA: TGTGCCAGCAGCTTATTTGTAGTTAGCGGGAGGAGCTCCTACAATGAGCAGTTCTTC; CDR3: CASSLFVVSGRSSYNEQFF
D: -; size: many; J: TRBJ2-1; V: TRBV7-2; DNA: TGTGCCAGTCAGCGCCCCTATTCCTACAATGAGCAGTTCTTC; CDR3: CASQRPYSYNEQFF
D: -; size: many; J: TRBJ2-1; V: TRBV11-2; DNA: TGTGCCAGCAGCTTAGATGAGCAGTTCTTC; CDR3: CASSLDEQFF
D: TRBD2; size: many; J: TRBJ2-7; V: TRBV12-3/TRBV12-4; DNA: TGTGCCAGCTCGAAAAGCGGGGGCACCTACGAGCAGTACTTC; CDR3: CASSKSGGTYEQYF
D: -; size: many; J: TRBJ2-3; V: TRBV2; DNA: TGTGCCAGCACCTGGGGTATGGCGAGCACAGATACGCAGTATTTT; CDR3: CASTWGMASTDTQYF
D: TRBD1; size: many; J: TRBJ1-1; V: TRBV6-1; DNA: TGTGCCAGCAGTGAAACCAGGGGGCGAATGAACACTGAAGCTTTCTTT; CDR3: CASSETRGRMNTEAFF
D: -; size: many; J: TRBJ1-2; V: TRBV7-8; DNA: TGTGCCAGCAGCTTACCAAGGCGGGCTCCGTCCGGGGAAAACTATGGCTACACCTTC; CDR3: CASSLPRRAPSGENYGYTF
D: -; size: many; J: TRBJ1-4; V: TRBV27; DNA: TGTGCCAGCAGTCCTAGGGCGGGGGGCGGTGGTGAAAAACTGTTTTTT; CDR3: CASSPRAGGGGEKLFF
D: -; size: -; J: TRBJ2-3; V: TRBV20-1; DNA: TGCAGTGCTAGAGATGGGGCGAGCTCCGCAGATACGCAGTATTTT; CDR3: CSARDGASSADTQYF
D: TRBD1; size: many; J: TRBJ1-5; V: TRBV12-3/TRBV12-4; DNA: TGTGCCAGCAGCCAAACGGACAGGACCAATCAGCCCCAGCATTTT; CDR3: CASSQTDRTNQPQHF
D: TRBD1; size: many; J: TRBJ1-4; V: TRBV29-1; DNA: TGCAGCGTTGGACAGGGGGACGAAAAACTGTTTTTT; CDR3: CSVGQGDEKLFF
D: TRBD2; size: many; J: TRBJ2-3; V: TRBV28; DNA: TGTGCCAGCAGCTCCCCCGGGACTAGCGGGAGATCGGATACGCAGTATTTT; CDR3: CASSSPGTSGRSDTQYF
D: -; size: many; J: TRBJ2-3; V: TRBV11-2; DNA: TGTGCCAGCAGCCGGTACGGCACAGATACGCAGTATTTT; CDR3: CASSRYGTDTQYF
D: TRBD2; size: many; J: TRBJ2-5; V: TRBV6-1; DNA: TGTGCCAGCAGTGCGCAAAGAGGGACTAGCGGGAGGGAAGAGACCCAGTACTTC; CDR3: CASSAQRGTSGREETQYF
D: -; size: -; J: TRBJ2-5; V: TRBV11-2; DNA: TGTGCCAGCAGCTTCGCCGGGGGAGCGGGAGAGACCCAGTACTTC; CDR3: CASSFAGGAGETQYF
D: TRBD1; size: many; J: TRBJ1-6; V: TRBV12-3/TRBV12-4; DNA: TGTGCCAGCAGCCACTGGATGCCGGGACAGGGGATTAATTCACCCCTCCACTTT; CDR3: CASSHWMPGQGINSPLHF
D: TRBD2; size: many; J: TRBJ2-1; V: TRBV29-1; DNA: TGCAGCGTACCCGGACTAGCGGGAGACCCCCGACCAAATGAGCAGTTCTTC; CDR3: CSVPGLAGDPRPNEQFF
D: -; size: many; J: TRBJ2-7; V: TRBV12-3/TRBV12-4; DNA: TGTGCCAGCAGCGGGGTAACCCCCTACGAGCAGTACTTC; CDR3: CASSGVTPYEQYF